Sequencing of this T cell receptor beta chain was carried out in a study of blood T cell repertoires in COVID-19. Across the study: Collection of acute and convalescent COVID-19 samples took place in the United States, Italy and Spain. The analysed material was cDNA or gDNA that came from T cells, B-cell-depleted T cells, or PBMCs.

Produced via immunoSEQ multiplex PCR; TCRdb's table is partial and in-frame only. The table includes 150,000 or so clones, around 80% detected once. Per germline, CDR1 MNHNS and CDR2 SASEGT. Trimming cost V 2 bases and J 4 bases, with 8 bases left between them. CDR3 length equals 14 residues. The sequencing sample was made of peripheral blood. The source is a human donor with acute or convalescent COVID-19. The donor label of this sample is uncertain. The chain carries TRBV6-1 and TRBJ1-4, with a tentative D call TRBD1 (6 bases). The CDR3 loop reads CASSERGFNEKLFF. The CDR3 DNA follows: TGTGCCAGCAGTGAAAGGGGGTTTAATGAAAAACTGTTTTTT.